This TCR beta chain was documented in a study of T cell repertoires in ileal Crohn's disease. At the level of the study: Operated complications were stricturing disease (roughly 61%) and penetrating disease (around 39%). The M0 sample came from the inflamed ileal portion of the resected specimen.

Regarding time point: inflamed ileum from the surgical specimen. Turning to this clone: The antigen is undetermined.

Findings of the study overall: High-frequency clones were more common in sorted CD8 than CD4 cells.

With 5 bases clipped from V and 7 bases from J, the junction kept 18 bases outside the gene matches. Germline values: CDR1 SGHTA, CDR2 FQGTGA. The CDR3 is 18 residues long. The repertoire was sequenced with immunoSEQ multiplex PCR; TCRdb's copy has only in-frame clones and lacks some. The table lists some 6,000 clones, 80% of them singletons. The TCR was taken from an adult with Crohn's disease. The rearrangement uses TRBV7-3 and TRBJ2-2; TRBD1 aligns across 8 bases. The material sequenced was ileal tissue. CDR3 protein: CASSPQVLSRDRFGELFF. The CDR3, as DNA: TGTGCCAGCAGCCCCCAGGTCCTGTCCCGGGACAGGTTCGGGGAGCTGTTTTTT.